This T cell receptor beta chain was identified in a study of shared clonotypes between healthy human individuals. This table comes from immunoSEQ multiplex PCR, and its TCRdb copy is limited to in-frame clones, with some not included. Here the sample spans about 1.1 million clones, about 84% being singletons. The CDR3 loop spans 13 amino acids. Trimming removed 4 bases at V and 2 bases at J, with 8 bases between. Germline assignment: CDR1 MNHNY and CDR2 SVGAGI (reference sequence). Specimen: memory CD4+ T cells from PBMCs. Subset given: CD45RA-negative fraction. This rearrangement joins TRBV6-6 to TRBJ2-5, with D possibly TRBD1 on 5 matching bases. This receptor was taken from a man in his late teens or twenties in good health. Some clones in this sample may be carry-over from other donors' samples. CDR3 region: CASSSTEQETQYF. The DNA for the CDR3 is TGTGCCAGCAGTTCGACAGAGCAAGAGACCCAGTACTTC.